This TCR beta chain emerged from a study of T cell repertoires in cytomegalovirus infection. V lost 5 bases to trimming and J lost 0 bases, with 9 bases between them. Germline V lookup: CDR1 SEHNR, CDR2 FQNEAQ (reference sequence). The CDR3 totals 14 residues. MiXCR, applied by TCRdb to the reads, yields one record per CDR3 protein. The sample includes approximately 1,000,000 distinct CDR3 sequences, 30% to 40% of them seen just once. Regarding this clonotype: Its antigen remains unknown.

The sample was cultured CD8+ T cells from PBMCs, taken from culture after CMV antigen stimulation. The rearrangement links TRBV7-9 to TRBJ2-3, with D unclear. The receptor was derived from a human donor in good health (CMV status not recorded). Some clones in this sample may be carry-over from other donors' samples. As DNA, the CDR3 is TGTGCCAGCAGCAAAGAGTCCAGCACAGATACGCAGTATTTT. It yields the protein CASSKESSTDTQYF.